The present entry profiles one TCR beta chain with its context. The target antigen is unknown. The data derive from a study of shared clonotypes between healthy human individuals. CDR1 and CDR2 (germline): KGHSH, LQKENI. Trimming removed 4 bases from V and 4 bases from J, with 16 bases in between. This CDR3 has 16 amino acids. Among the donors, all were Caucasian adults who lived in Nashville, Tennessee. Assay used: immunoSEQ multiplex PCR; TCRdb lists only in-frame clones, some missing. The table includes around 1,100,000 clones, roughly 80% detected once. Findings and limits, study-wide: All-four-donor shared clonotypes had higher generation probabilities than non-shared clonotypes did.

V usage is TRBV18 and J usage is TRBJ1-4, with D tentatively TRBD1 (5 bases). Material for sequencing was memory CD4+ T cells from PBMCs. Described subset: CD45RA-negative fraction. This TCR was sampled from a man aged 18 to 35 in good health. Some clones in this sample may be carry-over from other donors' samples. The CDR3 bases are TGTGCCAGCTCACTGGCCAGGGACGGAGATAATGAAAAACTGTTTTTT. The encoded protein is CASSLARDGDNEKLFF.